The 3 T cell receptor beta chains below come from one sample, sequenced in a study of blood T cell repertoires in COVID-19. Measured with immunoSEQ multiplex PCR; TCRdb has only the in-frame clones, and not every one. The profile covers over 150,000 clones, with around 94% appearing a single time and 0.76% taken by the ten largest. The sequencing input was peripheral blood. The receptors originated from a man aged 30 to 39 with COVID-19, enrolled during active disease.

This clone was recorded only once. The chain couples TRBV18 to TRBJ1-6; perhaps TRBD1 as D (5 bases). V shed 0 bases and J shed 6 bases, with 9 bases lying between them. Germline CDR1 and CDR2: KGHSH and LQKENI. The CDR3 is 15 amino acids. The CDR3 here is CASSPPQGGNSPLHF. The CDR3 DNA reads as TGTGCCAGCTCACCACCTCAGGGAGGTAATTCACCCCTCCACTTT. The full variable domain, completed using reference TRBV18 and TRBJ1-6, is NAGVMQNPRHLVRRRGQEARLRCSPMKGHSHVYWYRQLPEEGLKFMVYLQKENIIDESGMPKERFSAEFPKEGPSILRIQQVVRGDSAAYFCASSPPQGGNSPLHFGNGTRLTVT.

This clone showed up just once. The rearrangement joins TRBV7-2 to TRBJ2-5; 11 bases are a match to TRBD1. This CDR3 has 16 amino acids. CDR1 is SGHTA and CDR2 is FQGNSA in the germline V gene. Trimming at V came to 5 bases and at J to 5 bases, leaving 10 bases not matched to a gene. CDR3: CASSLRDRGLSETQYF. CDR3 coding DNA: TGTGCCAGCAGCCTTCGGGACAGGGGGTTATCGGAGACCCAGTACTTC. The variable domain in full, with the rest retrieved from reference TRBV7-2 and TRBJ2-5, is GAGVSQSPSNKVTEKGKDVELRCDPISGHTALYWYRQSLGQGLEFLIYFQGNSAPDKSGLPSDRFSAERTGGSVSTLTIQRTQQEDSAVYLCASSLRDRGLSETQYFGPGTRLLVL.

The rearrangement links TRBV12-2 to TRBJ1-5. TRBV12-2 is termed a pseudogene. The CDR3 consists of 15 residues. The CDR3 loop is CASRFPGGGNQPQHF. CDR3 bases: TGTGCAAGTCGCTTTCCGGGGGGAGGCAATCAGCCCCAGCATTTT.